Below are 3 T cell receptor beta chains sequenced from a single sample in a study of blood T cell repertoires in COVID-19. Sequencing used immunoSEQ multiplex PCR; TCRdb keeps in-frame clones, though not all of them. The sample includes about 59,000 clones, about 84% of them seen just once. The sample taken for sequencing was peripheral blood. Source of these receptors: a man aged 60 to 75 with acute or convalescent COVID-19.

The chain has TRBV10-3 and TRBJ1-2, with TRBD1 as a possible D gene (6 bases). The V end lost 4 bases, the J end lost 12 bases, and 18 bases lay between the germline ends. The CDR3 runs 13 residues. Germline V lookup: CDR1 ENHRY, CDR2 SYGVKD. The CDR3 DNA is TGTGCCATCAGTGCACAAGGGGGACTATTTGACACCTTC. The encoded protein is CAISAQGGLFDTF.

The chain couples TRBV4-1 to TRBJ1-4; 8 positions agree with TRBD1. V was pared by 0 bases and J by 4 bases, with 4 bases of the junction left unmatched. The CDR3 is made up of 16 amino acids. Looked up from germline, CDR1 is MGHRA and CDR2 is YSYEKL. This CDR3 reads CASSQDRGQVNEKLFF. For the CDR3, the DNA is TGCGCCAGCAGCCAAGATAGGGGACAGGTTAATGAAAAACTGTTTTTT.

This chain joins TRBV10-3 and TRBJ2-7; no clear D gene. The V gene lost 4 bases and the J gene lost 0 bases, with 7 bases spanning the gap. The CDR3 runs to 13 residues. The germline gives CDR1 ENHRY, CDR2 SYGVKD. DNA for the CDR3: TGTGCCATCAGTGGCCTCAGCTCCTACGAGCAGTACTTC. Translated, it gives CAISGLSSYEQYF.